What follows is one T cell receptor (beta chain) and its context. Participants spanned ages roughly 18 to 90 years and resided in about two dozen US areas. Each participant's cohort was designated according to participant-reported clinical history. The data derive from a study of blood T cell repertoires in COVID-19. Profiling relied on immunoSEQ multiplex PCR, and the TCRdb table lists in-frame clones only, not all of them. Among 300,000 to 400,000 clones, about 86% were seen once, and the ten largest hold 3.5% to 4.5%. Germline CDR1 LNHNV, CDR2 YYDKDF (reference sequence). The CDR3 has 17 amino acids. Trimming cost V 3 bases and J 6 bases; bases outside gene matches: 12.

Sequencing used PBMCs or T cells enriched from blood (not recorded which). This clonotype originated in a woman aged 40-49 years with acute COVID-19. This rearrangement joins TRBV15 to TRBJ2-1; 9 bases are a match to TRBD2. Here the CDR3 DNA reads TGTGCCACCAGCAGGGGACCGGGACTAGCTCTTCGCAATGAGCAGTTCTTC. Its protein is CATSRGPGLALRNEQFF.